This passage covers 29 T cell receptor beta chains from one sample sequenced in a study of shared T cell receptors in the human thymus. Assay used: immunoSEQ multiplex PCR; TCRdb lists only in-frame clones, some missing. The table includes hundreds of thousands of clones, approximately 88% detected once. The sample was also linked to a second study, of human thymus T cells.

Sequenced sample: thymocytes. Receptor source: a boy in the first two years of life with a congenital heart defect.

This clone was counted a few times. The rearrangement links TRBV4-3 to TRBJ2-7, with a possible D match to TRBD1 (7 bases). Per the germline V gene, CDR1 is LGHNA and CDR2 is YSLEER. The V and J ends lost 0 bases and 5 bases respectively, with 11 bases between them. CDR3 size: 14 residues. CDR3 sequence: CASSQDRGVHEQYF. DNA of the CDR3: TGCGCCAGCAGCCAAGACAGGGGGGTACACGAGCAGTACTTC.

V is TRBV30 and J is TRBJ2-3; 7 nucleotides match TRBD1. Looked up from germline, CDR1 is GTSNPN and CDR2 is SVGIG (reference sequence). The CDR3 totals 12 residues. The junction had 9 bases not matched to a gene; V was cut back by 7 bases and J by 8 bases. The CDR3 protein is CASETGSGTQYF. The CDR3 DNA follows: TGTGCCTCTGAGACAGGGAGCGGTACGCAGTATTTT.

The CDR3 coding sequence is TGCGCCAGCAGCCCAGTTGGTTTAGGGGGGGATGAGCAGTTCTTC. This translates into CASSPVGLGGDEQFF. The rearrangement links TRBV5-1 to TRBJ2-1, with D perhaps TRBD2 (7 bases). V was trimmed by 4 bases and J by 8 bases, leaving 19 bases between them. Germline lookup yields CDR1 SGHRS and CDR2 YFSETQ. The CDR3 consists of 15 residues.

The V gene is TRBV19, the J gene TRBJ2-7; 7 nucleotides match TRBD1. Germline V gives CDR1 LNHDA, CDR2 SQIVND (reference sequence). The CDR3 runs 14 residues. Germline trimming cut 3 bases from V and 2 bases from J; bases unmatched to any gene: 4. The CDR3 nucleotides read TGTGCCAGTAGTATCCGCGGACAGGCCTACGAGCAGTACTTC. Translated, it gives CASSIRGQAYEQYF.

V and J are TRBV18 and TRBJ2-3; TRBD1 matches at 11 bases. The CDR3 covers 16 residues. From germline, CDR1 is KGHSH and CDR2 LQKENI. Germline trimming cut 6 bases from V and 5 bases from J; bases unmatched to any gene: 10. CDR3 in DNA: TGTGCCAGCTCTCCTAGGACAGGGGGCGCCGAAGATACGCAGTATTTT. Amino acids: CASSPRTGGAEDTQYF.

The rearrangement uses TRBV15 and TRBJ2-1; TRBD2 is a possible D gene (6 bases). This CDR3 is 18 amino acids long. The germline gives CDR1 LNHNV, CDR2 YYDKDF (reference sequence). Trimming removed 0 bases at V and 5 bases at J, with 20 bases between. CDR3 bases: TGTGCCACCAGCAGAGATCCCCTAGCGCCCCTGGGAGACAATGAGCAGTTCTTC. This encodes CATSRDPLAPLGDNEQFF.

The chain combines TRBV19 with TRBJ1-1; no clear D gene. The CDR3 totals 18 residues. Trimming took off 5 bases at V and 3 bases at J, with 25 bases between the two ends. The germline V gene has CDR1 LNHDA and CDR2 SQIVND (reference sequence). DNA for the CDR3: TGTGCCAGTAGTGTGTCCGGGCGGCGGGGTTTGAGGGACACTGAAGCTTTCTTT. It translates to CASSVSGRRGLRDTEAFF. The full variable domain, rest sourced from reference TRBV19 and TRBJ1-1, is DGGITQSPKYLFRKEGQNVTLSCEQNLNHDAMYWYRQDPGQGLRLIYYSQIVNDFQKGDIAEGYSVSREKKESFPLTVTSAQKNPTAFYLCASSVSGRRGLRDTEAFFGQGTRLTVV.

The chain is built from TRBV15 and TRBJ1-3; no clear D gene. Trimming removed 0 bases at V and 8 bases at J, with 8 bases between. Germline CDR1 and CDR2: LNHNV and YYDKDF (reference sequence). The CDR3 is 13 amino acids. CDR3: CATSREMAYTIYF. CDR3 nucleotides: TGTGCCACCAGCAGAGAAATGGCCTACACCATATATTTT.

In this sample, this clone turned up a few times. V and J are TRBV5-1 and TRBJ2-2, with D possibly matching TRBD2 (6 bases). The ends were cut back, 4 bases at V and 6 bases at J, with 16 bases in the middle. Germline lookup yields CDR1 SGHRS and CDR2 YFSETQ. CDR3 size: 15 residues. The CDR3 loop reads CASSQGLTGPGELFF. CDR3 sequence (DNA): TGCGCCAGCAGCCAGGGACTCACGGGGCCCGGGGAGCTGTTTTTT.

The chain couples TRBV4-2 to TRBJ2-7; TRBD2 agrees at 9 bases. Per the germline V gene, CDR1 is LGHNA and CDR2 is YNFKEQ. This CDR3 spans 16 amino acids. V lost 3 bases to trimming and J lost 5 bases; unmatched junction nucleotides: 11. The CDR3 sequence: CASSQIAGEGLDEQYF. CDR3 coding DNA: TGTGCCAGCAGCCAGATAGCGGGAGAAGGCTTGGACGAGCAGTACTTC.

The V gene is TRBV5-6, the J gene TRBJ1-2, with unresolved D. Trimming shortened V by 4 bases and J by 4 bases, and 14 bases separated the two germline ends. The CDR3 sequence is 14 residues long. Germline values: CDR1 SGHDT, CDR2 YYEEEE. In DNA, the CDR3 is TGTGCCAGCAGCCGGAGGGAGTGGGGCTATGGCTACACCTTC. It specifies CASSRREWGYGYTF. The variable domain in full, with the rest retrieved from reference TRBV5-6 and TRBJ1-2, is DAGVTQSPTHLIKTRGQQVTLRCSPKSGHDTVSWYQQALGQGPQFIFQYYEEEERQRGNFPDRFSGHQFPNYSSELNVNALLLGDSALYLCASSRREWGYGYTFGSGTRLTVV.

The chain couples TRBV2 to TRBJ2-2, with 12 nucleotides matching TRBD2. The CDR3 is 16 amino acids. The germline CDR1 and CDR2 sequences are SNHLY and FYNNEI. Trimming cost V 6 bases and J 1 base; bases outside gene matches: 3. Here the CDR3 DNA reads TGTGCCAGCAGCGCGACTAGCGGGGGGAACACCGGGGAGCTGTTTTTT. As protein: CASSATSGGNTGELFF.

A single count supports this clone. V gene TRBV27 combines with J gene TRBJ1-2; 9 nucleotides match TRBD1. J was trimmed by 5 bases and V by 3 bases; bases with no gene match: 4. Germline V CDR1 and CDR2: MNHEY, SMNVEV (reference sequence). The CDR3 is made up of 14 amino acids. CDR3 protein: CASSFGTGPYGYTF. The CDR3 nucleotides are TGTGCCAGCAGTTTCGGGACAGGGCCTTATGGCTACACCTTC.

The V call is TRBV9, the J call TRBJ2-3; 7 positions agree with TRBD2. CDR1 SGDLS and CDR2 YYNGEE come from the germline V gene. V trimming: 6 bases; J trimming: 1 base; junction bases outside the gene matches: 14. The CDR3 consists of 17 residues. The CDR3 loop is CASTPRRGLAGTDTQYF. In DNA form, the CDR3 reads TGTGCCAGCACCCCCAGGCGTGGGCTAGCGGGCACAGATACGCAGTATTTT.

This chain connects TRBV5-5 to TRBJ1-3; 7 bases agree with TRBD1. The CDR3 length is 19 residues. Germline CDR1 SGHKS, CDR2 YYEKEE (reference sequence). J was trimmed by 0 bases and V by 2 bases; bases with no gene match: 14. The CDR3 DNA follows: TGTGCCAGCAGCTTCGGTAGGACAGGTCAGATGGGCTCTGGAAACACCATATATTTT. It translates to CASSFGRTGQMGSGNTIYF. Complete variable domain (other parts from reference TRBV5-5 and TRBJ1-3): DAGVTQSPTHLIKTRGQQVTLRCSPISGHKSVSWYQQVLGQGPQFIFQYYEKEERGRGNFPDRFSARQFPNYSSELNVNALLLGDSALYLCASSFGRTGQMGSGNTIYFGEGSWLTVV.

This clone has a handful of counts. Here the CDR3 reads CASSESEGQPNEKLFF. CDR3 in DNA: TGCGCCAGCAGTGAGTCGGAGGGGCAGCCTAATGAAAAACTGTTTTTT. V usage is TRBV10-2 and J usage is TRBJ1-4; tentative D call: TRBD1 (5 bases). Germline V lookup: CDR1 WSHSY, CDR2 SAAADI. This CDR3 spans 16 amino acids. V was shortened by 0 bases and J by 3 bases, with 11 bases between the two germline ends.

V and J are TRBV5-1 and TRBJ2-7, with D perhaps matching TRBD2 (5 bases). The CDR3 consists of 15 residues. Germline assignment: CDR1 SGHRS and CDR2 YFSETQ. V was shortened by 4 bases and J by 6 bases, with 20 bases between the two germline ends. CDR3 protein: CASSPRAGLAAEQYF. In DNA, the CDR3 is TGCGCCAGCAGCCCCCGGGCTGGACTTGCCGCCGAGCAGTACTTC.

This chain joins TRBV19 and TRBJ1-5, with D possibly being TRBD1 (5 bases). Germline assignment: CDR1 LNHDA and CDR2 SQIVND (reference sequence). The CDR3 extends over 14 amino acids. The germline V and J ends were trimmed by 2 bases and 7 bases, with 12 bases remaining between them. In nucleotides, the CDR3 is TGTGCCAGTAGTATACAAGGGGTTCACCAGCCCCAGCATTTT. This translates into CASSIQGVHQPQHF.

This chain uses TRBV19 with TRBJ2-1; 10 nucleotides match TRBD2. The length of the CDR3 is 19 residues. The ends lost 4 bases at V and 0 bases at J; junction bases unmatched: 12. Germline V gene data show CDR1 as LNHDA and CDR2 as SQIVND (reference sequence). CDR3: CASSRGLAGGSSSYNEQFF. CDR3 in DNA: TGTGCCAGTAGTAGGGGGTTAGCGGGAGGCTCAAGCTCCTACAATGAGCAGTTCTTC. The variable domain in full, completed from reference TRBV19 and TRBJ2-1, reads DGGITQSPKYLFRKEGQNVTLSCEQNLNHDAMYWYRQDPGQGLRLIYYSQIVNDFQKGDIAEGYSVSREKKESFPLTVTSAQKNPTAFYLCASSRGLAGGSSSYNEQFFGPGTRLTVL.

The CDR3 bases are TGTGCCAGCAGCCAGGCACCCAAGGGGGCCGGGACTAGCGGATACAATGAGCAGTTCTTC. Residues: CASSQAPKGAGTSGYNEQFF. The chain uses TRBV14 and TRBJ2-1; 11 bases match TRBD2. This CDR3 has 20 residues. The germline V gene encodes CDR1 SGHDN and CDR2 FVKESK. J gave up 4 bases and V 3 bases, and 17 bases lay outside the gene matches. The full variable domain, with the rest looked up from reference TRBV14 and TRBJ2-1, is EAGVTQFPSHSVIEKGQTVTLRCDPISGHDNLYWYRRVMGKEIKFLLHFVKESKQDESGMPNNRFLAERTGGTYSTLKVQPAELEDSGVYFCASSQAPKGAGTSGYNEQFFGPGTRLTVL.

The V call is TRBV27, the J call TRBJ2-7, with 10 bases identical to TRBD2. The CDR3 runs 16 residues. CDR1 MNHEY and CDR2 SMNVEV come from the germline V gene (reference sequence). After removal of 4 bases from V and 3 bases from J, the junction contained 9 bases not matched to a gene. Written as DNA, the CDR3 is TGTGCCAGCAGTTCCTCGCTGTTAGCGGGAGGCTACGAGCAGTACTTC. Amino acids: CASSSSLLAGGYEQYF.

The chain has TRBV19 and TRBJ1-3, with D maybe TRBD1 (6 bases). Deletions cut 7 bases from V and 0 bases from J, with 16 bases between. Germline V gene lookup returns CDR1 LNHDA and CDR2 SQIVND (reference sequence). The CDR3 consists of 16 residues. The CDR3 bases are TGTGCCAGTACCCCAGTGGGGGGGCGCTCTGGAAACACCATATATTTT. Protein product: CASTPVGGRSGNTIYF. The variable domain in full, completed from reference TRBV19 and TRBJ1-3, reads DGGITQSPKYLFRKEGQNVTLSCEQNLNHDAMYWYRQDPGQGLRLIYYSQIVNDFQKGDIAEGYSVSREKKESFPLTVTSAQKNPTAFYLCASTPVGGRSGNTIYFGEGSWLTVV.

In regard to this clone: Other DNA sequences of this sample code for an identical CDR3. The chain recombines TRBV7-2 with TRBJ2-3; no clear D. V was clipped by 5 bases and J by 0 bases, with 9 bases between them. Germline-derived CDR1 and CDR2 are SGHTA and FQGNSA. This CDR3 is 14 amino acids long. In DNA form, the CDR3 reads TGTGCCAGCAGCCCTCCAACTAGCACAGATACGCAGTATTTT. Translated, it gives CASSPPTSTDTQYF.

This clone was detected only once. V usage is TRBV27 and J usage is TRBJ2-2; tentative D call: TRBD1 (5 bases). Germline loops: CDR1 MNHEY, CDR2 SMNVEV (reference sequence). This CDR3 comprises 17 residues. The ends were cut back, 2 bases at V and 3 bases at J, with 16 bases in the middle. This CDR3 reads CASSLEGVMLDTGELFF. CDR3 sequence (DNA): TGTGCCAGCAGTTTAGAAGGGGTTATGTTGGACACCGGGGAGCTGTTTTTT.

The chain is built from TRBV2 and TRBJ2-1; D unresolved. Trimming cost V 3 bases and J 7 bases, with 22 bases left between them. The CDR3 extends over 17 amino acids. Germline values: CDR1 SNHLY, CDR2 FYNNEI. The CDR3 bases are TGTGCCAGCAGTGAGAGTCCATCTCCCCCTCTAGTGAATGAGCAGTTCTTC. Residues: CASSESPSPPLVNEQFF.

This clone was picked up one time. The rearrangement joins TRBV20-1 to TRBJ2-1; maybe TRBD2 (6 bases). Trimming took 5 bases from V and 12 from J, leaving 14 bases between them. The CDR3 totals 11 residues. CDR1 and CDR2 (germline): DFQATT, SNEGSKA (reference sequence). The CDR3 DNA sequence: TGCAGTGCTCGACTAGTTTCAGGGCAGTTCTTC. It is translated as CSARLVSGQFF.

This chain links TRBV7-8 with TRBJ2-3, with TRBD2 matching over 15 bases. The V gene's germline CDR1 is SGHVS and CDR2 FQNEAQ. J gave up 5 bases and V 5 bases, and 20 bases lay outside the gene matches. CDR3 length equals 21 residues. The CDR3 sequence is CASSPDHRPQGLAGGQDTQYF. Written as DNA, the CDR3 is TGTGCCAGCAGCCCAGATCATAGGCCCCAAGGACTAGCGGGAGGGCAAGATACGCAGTATTTT. The full variable domain, completed using reference TRBV7-8 and TRBJ2-3, is GAGVSQSPRYKVAKRGQDVALRCDPISGHVSLFWYQQALGQGPEFLTYFQNEAQLDKSGLPSDRFFAERPEGSVSTLKIQRTQQEDSAVYLCASSPDHRPQGLAGGQDTQYFGPGTRLTVL.

The V call is TRBV29-1, the J call TRBJ2-1; 12 bases are a match to TRBD2. Germline trimming cut 2 bases from V and 5 bases from J; bases unmatched to any gene: 13. This CDR3 is 18 amino acids long. Germline lookup yields CDR1 SQVTM and CDR2 ANQGSEA. The CDR3 DNA follows: TGCAGCGTTGAAACTGGGCTAGCGGGAGGGAGGGGCCACAATGAGCAGTTCTTC. Its translation: CSVETGLAGGRGHNEQFF.

There are a few counts of this clone. The rearrangement uses TRBV5-1 and TRBJ2-7, with a weak D call TRBD2 (6 bases). V lost 5 bases, J lost 3 bases, and 18 bases lay in between. The CDR3 totals 15 residues. Germline values: CDR1 SGHRS, CDR2 YFSETQ. The CDR3 protein is CASRLDGSFLYEQYF. Written as DNA, the CDR3 is TGCGCCAGCAGACTGGACGGGAGCTTTCTCTACGAGCAGTACTTC.